Listed below are T cell receptor beta chains from one sample, sequenced in a study of vaccination effects on CD4 cells after COVID-19. TCRdb keeps only in-frame clones here, not all; method: immunoSEQ multiplex PCR. The table has over 65,000 clones, about 74% seen once. Their antigen targets remain unknown. The sequencing here drew on CD4+ T cells from PBMCs cultured without peptide, taken before COVID-19 vaccination. The receptor set was obtained from a human donor who received a COVID-19 vaccine. CDR3s include the opening cysteine and the closing phenylalanine or tryptophan. A D gene is named only where the DNA matches it firmly. A clone size is listed for some rows: how often the clone was seen (once, few, many), or a class if it is expanded.

V	D	J	size	DNA	CDR3
TRBV3-1/TRBV3-2	.	TRBJ2-2	few	TGTGCCAGCAGCCGGACAGTAGCCGGGGAGCTGTTTTTT	CASSRTVAGELFF
TRBV4-3	.	TRBJ1-1	few	TGCGCCAGCAGCCAAGTTGCGGGAGACGCTGAAGCTTTCTTT	CASSQVAGDAEAFF
TRBV2	TRBD2	TRBJ2-5	few	TGTGCCAGCTCCAGCGGGGGGGCTGAAGAGACCCAGTACTTC	CASSSGGAEETQYF
TRBV24-1	TRBD1	TRBJ2-1	few	TGTGCCACCAGTGATTCGCCCGGGACAGCTTACAATGAGCAGTTCTTC	CATSDSPGTAYNEQFF
TRBV5-1	.	TRBJ2-3	.	TGCGCCAGCAGCTTACCGACAGGCGTTACAGATACGCAGTATTTT	CASSLPTGVTDTQYF
TRBV9	.	TRBJ2-3	.	TGTGCCAGCAGCGCATCGGCGGGTGGTCTCGATACGCAGTATTTT	CASSASAGGLDTQYF
TRBV24-1	TRBD1	TRBJ1-4	.	TGTGCCACCAGCGATCCCGGACAGGGATATGAAAAACTGTTTTTT	CATSDPGQGYEKLFF
TRBV6-5	.	TRBJ1-1	.	TGTGCCAGCAGTTCGGTAGGGATCGCTGCTGAAGCTTTCTTT	CASSSVGIAAEAFF
TRBV6-5	TRBD2	TRBJ2-1	.	TGTGCCAGCAGTTACGGGCTAGCGGGACACAATGAGCAGTTCTTC	CASSYGLAGHNEQFF
TRBV4-3	TRBD1	TRBJ1-4	.	TGCGCCAGCAGCCAAGAGGGGAGGGGACAGAATGAAAAACTGTTTTTT	CASSQEGRGQNEKLFF
TRBV6-1	TRBD2	TRBJ2-5	.	TGTGCCAGCAGTGAAGCGGATTGGAGTCTAGCGGGGGCCCCCGGTGAGACCCAGTACTTC	CASSEADWSLAGAPGETQYF
TRBV6-2/TRBV6-3	.	TRBJ1-3	.	TGTGCCAGCAGTTACGGGTACAGCTCTGGAAACACCATATATTTT	CASSYGYSSGNTIYF
TRBV5-1	TRBD1	TRBJ2-2	.	TGCGCCAGCAGCTTGGCAGGGGGCACCGGGGAGCTGTTTTTT	CASSLAGGTGELFF
TRBV9	.	TRBJ1-2	.	TGTGCCAGCAGTTTTCATAGAGATGGCTACACCTTC	CASSFHRDGYTF
TRBV6-6	.	TRBJ1-5	.	TGTGCCAGCAGTCCCGGGACAATCCCTTATAGCAATCAGCCCCAGCATTTT	CASSPGTIPYSNQPQHF
TRBV19	.	TRBJ1-5	.	TGTGCCAGTAGTATAAGCTACCAGCCCCAGCATTTT	CASSISYQPQHF
TRBV19	TRBD1	TRBJ1-6	few	TGTGCCAGTAGTCTACGACAAACAGGGGGGACCCTCCACTTT	CASSLRQTGGTLHF
TRBV28	.	TRBJ2-1	.	TGTGCCAGCAGTTTATGGGAACGGGGCAGGAATGAGCAGTTCTTC	CASSLWERGRNEQFF
TRBV14	.	TRBJ2-3	.	TGTGCCAGCAGCCAAAGTCCCACAGATACGCAGTATTTT	CASSQSPTDTQYF
TRBV6-6	.	TRBJ2-3	few	TGTGCCAGCAGTCGCATAGGGGCGGCGGGGCGCACAGATACGCAGTATTTT	CASSRIGAAGRTDTQYF
TRBV30	TRBD1	TRBJ2-3	.	TGTGCCTGGAGTGTACGGACAGGGAGCACAGATACGCAGTATTTT	CAWSVRTGSTDTQYF
TRBV11-2	TRBD1	TRBJ2-2	.	TGTGCCAGCAGCCTCGGGGACAGGGGAGGCCCCGGGGAGCTGTTTTTT	CASSLGDRGGPGELFF
TRBV2	.	TRBJ1-5	few	TGTGCCAGCAACAGGAGGGGGGCAGGTCAGCCCCAGCATTTT	CASNRRGAGQPQHF
TRBV18	.	TRBJ2-1	.	TGTGCCAGCTCAAATCTGGAACTAGAGCAGTTCTTC	CASSNLELEQFF
TRBV5-1	TRBD2	TRBJ2-1	.	TGCGCCAGCAGCGGGGGGACTAGCAGCAATGAGCAGTTCTTC	CASSGGTSSNEQFF
TRBV6-1	.	TRBJ1-6	.	TGTGCCAGCAGTGAACGCTATGAGGCCTCACCCCTCCACTTT	CASSERYEASPLHF
TRBV14	TRBD1	TRBJ1-2	.	TGTGCCAGCAGCCAAGTGGACAGGGCCAACTATGGCTACACCTTC	CASSQVDRANYGYTF
TRBV27	TRBD1	TRBJ1-2	.	TGTGCCAGCAGCTTTCTGTCGGACAGGGGCTATGGCTACACCTTC	CASSFLSDRGYGYTF
TRBV14	.	TRBJ1-1	.	TGTGCCAGCAGCCAAGACGGAGATAGTGCTGCTTTCTTT	CASSQDGDSAAFF
TRBV21-1	.	TRBJ2-6	.	TGTGCCAGCAGCAAAGGGGGACAGGCCCTGTTTGGGGCCAACGTCCTGACTTTC	CASSKGGQALFGANVLTF
TRBV19	TRBD1	TRBJ1-4	few	TGTGCCAGTAGTCCACAGACAGGGTTGGCCGGGCCAACTAATGAAAAACTGTTTTTT	CASSPQTGLAGPTNEKLFF
TRBV7-2	TRBD2	TRBJ2-3	once	TGTGCCAGCAGCTTAGGGGGGTTAGCGGGGTACACAGATACGCAGTATTTT	CASSLGGLAGYTDTQYF
TRBV7-9	TRBD1	TRBJ1-2	.	TGTGCCAGCAGCTTAGGGGACAGGGGCCCTCTCGGGGGCTACACCTTC	CASSLGDRGPLGGYTF
TRBV6-6	TRBD2	TRBJ2-3	few	TGTGCCAGCAGACCGGGACTAGCGTCAGATACGCAGTATTTT	CASRPGLASDTQYF
TRBV24-1	TRBD2	TRBJ2-1	.	TGTGCCACCAGTGATGCCAGCGGGGGGAATTACAATGAGCAGTTCTTC	CATSDASGGNYNEQFF
TRBV28	.	TRBJ1-2	.	TGTGCCAGCAGTTTTAGGTCCACTTCACACTATGGCTACACCTTC	CASSFRSTSHYGYTF
TRBV24-1	.	TRBJ2-5	.	TGTGCCACCAGTGATTTGCCCTCCAGTGGAAGAACTAACCAAGAGACCCAGTACTTC	CATSDLPSSGRTNQETQYF
TRBV19	.	TRBJ1-5	few	TGTGCCAGTAGAAGGGCCCCAGGGGATTCAAGTCAGCCCCAGCATTTT	CASRRAPGDSSQPQHF
TRBV10-2	.	TRBJ1-3	.	TGCGCCAGCAGGCCCACACTCGCCGCAAACACCATATATTTT	CASRPTLAANTIYF
TRBV5-6	TRBD2	TRBJ2-2	.	TGTGCCAGCAGCTCCGGGACTAGCGGGGCTTACACCGGGGAGCTGTTTTTT	CASSSGTSGAYTGELFF
TRBV15	TRBD1	TRBJ2-5	.	TGTGCCACCAGCAGAGGACAGGGTGGAGAGACCCAGTACTTC	CATSRGQGGETQYF
TRBV18	.	TRBJ2-6	.	TGTGCCGGCTTACACTCTGGGGCCAACGTCCTGACTTTC	CAGLHSGANVLTF
TRBV6-4	.	TRBJ2-1	once	TGTGCCAGCAGTGACAGCTTTACCGGGGTTTACAATGAGCAGTTCTTC	CASSDSFTGVYNEQFF
TRBV24-1	TRBD1	TRBJ2-3	.	TGTGCCACCAGTGATTTTTCGGAGGGACAGGGTCATACGCAGTATTTT	CATSDFSEGQGHTQYF
TRBV6-2/TRBV6-3	.	TRBJ2-5	once	TGTGCCAGCAGCCAGCCGGGACTCCCTAAGACCCAGTACTTC	CASSQPGLPKTQYF
TRBV6-2/TRBV6-3	.	TRBJ2-4	.	TGTGCCAGCAGTTACGGGACGGCGTACATTCAGTACTTC	CASSYGTAYIQYF
TRBV5-1	TRBD2	TRBJ2-3	.	TGCGCCAGCAGCTTGTGGAGCGGGGGCCCCTCTAGCACAGATACGCAGTATTTT	CASSLWSGGPSSTDTQYF
TRBV28	TRBD1	TRBJ2-1	.	TGTGCCAGCAGTGGCCGGGACAGCTTGTCCTACAATGAGCAGTTCTTC	CASSGRDSLSYNEQFF
TRBV7-9	.	TRBJ1-4	.	TGTGCCAGCAGCGGCGGGCATCCAGAAAAACTGTTTTTT	CASSGGHPEKLFF
TRBV4-1	.	TRBJ1-2	few	TGCGCCAGCAGCCAAAGGGGGGAACGAGGCTACACCTTC	CASSQRGERGYTF
TRBV7-2	.	TRBJ1-5	.	TGTGCCAGCAGCCTCTTTTTATATAGCAATCAGCCCCAGCATTTT	CASSLFLYSNQPQHF
TRBV29-1	TRBD1	TRBJ2-6	.	TGCAGCGTATCCTGGTCAGGGGGCGCTGGGGCCAACGTCCTGACTTTC	CSVSWSGGAGANVLTF
TRBV6-5	.	TRBJ2-3	.	TGTGCCAGCAGTCCTCCGGGACGGGGTTATCTCCAGTATTTT	CASSPPGRGYLQYF
TRBV5-6	TRBD1	TRBJ2-2	.	TGTGCCAGCAGCTCACCGGGACAGGCCCTAGGCGGGGAGCTGTTTTTT	CASSSPGQALGGELFF
TRBV30	.	TRBJ2-2	.	TGTGCCTGGAGTTTCCAGGCCACCGGGGAGCTGTTTTTT	CAWSFQATGELFF
TRBV18	.	TRBJ1-1	.	TGTGCCAGCTCACGGAGGGAGGCTAATTCGAACACTGAAGCTTTCTTT	CASSRREANSNTEAFF